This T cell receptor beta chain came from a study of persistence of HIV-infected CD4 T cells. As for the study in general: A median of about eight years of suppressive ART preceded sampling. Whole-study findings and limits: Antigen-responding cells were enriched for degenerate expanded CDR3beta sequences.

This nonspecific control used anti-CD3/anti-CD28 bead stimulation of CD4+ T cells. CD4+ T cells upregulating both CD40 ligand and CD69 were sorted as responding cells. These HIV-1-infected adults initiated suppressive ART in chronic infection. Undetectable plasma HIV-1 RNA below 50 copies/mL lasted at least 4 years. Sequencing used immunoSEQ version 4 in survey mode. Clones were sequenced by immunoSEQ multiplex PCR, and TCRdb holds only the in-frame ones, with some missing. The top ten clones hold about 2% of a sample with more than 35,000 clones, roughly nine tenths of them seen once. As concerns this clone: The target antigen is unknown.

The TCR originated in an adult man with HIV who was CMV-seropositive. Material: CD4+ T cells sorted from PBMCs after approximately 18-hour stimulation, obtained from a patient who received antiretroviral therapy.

The CDR3 loop is CASSQVTGTGPIYTQYF. CDR3 bases: TGCGCCAGCAGCCAAGTTACCGGGACAGGGCCTATTTATACGCAGTATTTT. The rearrangement joins TRBV4-1 to TRBJ2-3; TRBD1 matches 9 bases. Trimming cost V 1 base and J 7 bases; bases outside gene matches: 12. This CDR3 contains 17 residues. Germline-derived CDR1 and CDR2 are MGHRA and YSYEKL.